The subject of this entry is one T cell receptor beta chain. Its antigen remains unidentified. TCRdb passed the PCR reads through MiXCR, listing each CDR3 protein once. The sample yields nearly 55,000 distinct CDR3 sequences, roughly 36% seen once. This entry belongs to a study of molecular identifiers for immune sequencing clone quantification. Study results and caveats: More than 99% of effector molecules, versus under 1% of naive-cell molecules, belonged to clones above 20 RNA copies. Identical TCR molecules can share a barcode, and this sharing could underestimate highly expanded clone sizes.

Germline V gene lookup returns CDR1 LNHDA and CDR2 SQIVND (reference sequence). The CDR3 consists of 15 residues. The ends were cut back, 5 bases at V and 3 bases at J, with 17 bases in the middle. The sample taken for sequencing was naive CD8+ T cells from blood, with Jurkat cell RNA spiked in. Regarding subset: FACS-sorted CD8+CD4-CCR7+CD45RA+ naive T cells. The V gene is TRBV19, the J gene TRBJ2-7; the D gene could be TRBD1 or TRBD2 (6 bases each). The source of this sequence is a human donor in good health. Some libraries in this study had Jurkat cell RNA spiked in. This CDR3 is CASSSSGDIFYEQYF. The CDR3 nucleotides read TGTGCCAGTAGTTCCTCGGGGGACATCTTCTACGAGCAGTACTTC.